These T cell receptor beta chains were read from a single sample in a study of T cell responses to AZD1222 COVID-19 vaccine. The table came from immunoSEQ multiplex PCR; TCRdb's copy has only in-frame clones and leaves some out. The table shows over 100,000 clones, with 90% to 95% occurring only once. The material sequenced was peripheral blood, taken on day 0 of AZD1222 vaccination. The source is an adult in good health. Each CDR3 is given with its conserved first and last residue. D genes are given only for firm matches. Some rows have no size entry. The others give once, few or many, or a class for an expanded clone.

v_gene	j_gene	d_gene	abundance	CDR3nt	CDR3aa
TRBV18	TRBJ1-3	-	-	TGTGCCAGCTCACCGGTGACAGCCTCTGGAAACACCATATATTTT	CASSPVTASGNTIYF
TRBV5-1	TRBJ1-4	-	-	TGCGCCAGCAGCCCCCCCTCAACTAATGAAAAACTGTTTTTT	CASSPPSTNEKLFF
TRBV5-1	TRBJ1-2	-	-	TGCGCCAGCAGCTCGCCGGAGCCGGGGGGCTACACCTTC	CASSSPEPGGYTF
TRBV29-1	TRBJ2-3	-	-	TGCAGCGTTTCCCACGGGAGTGGAAGCACAGATACGCAGTATTTT	CSVSHGSGSTDTQYF
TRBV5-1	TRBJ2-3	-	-	TGCGCCAGCAGCTTGGTCAGGGGCCGGACTGCAGATACGCAGTATTTT	CASSLVRGRTADTQYF
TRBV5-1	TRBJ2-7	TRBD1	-	TGCGCCAGCAGCTTGATCTGGCGGACTACAGGGGGTTCCAGCGAGCAGTACTTC	CASSLIWRTTGGSSEQYF
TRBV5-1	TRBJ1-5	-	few	TGCGCCAGCAGCTTGGTCCCGGGGCCAGAGGCCCAGCATTTT	CASSLVPGPEAQHF
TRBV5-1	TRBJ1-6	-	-	TGCGCCAGCAGCTTGGGGTTGAGGGGGTCTGCTTCACCCCTCCACTTT	CASSLGLRGSASPLHF
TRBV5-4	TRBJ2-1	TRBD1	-	TGTGCCAGCAGGGACAGGGGGCTTAGCTCCTACAATGAGCAGTTCTTC	CASRDRGLSSYNEQFF
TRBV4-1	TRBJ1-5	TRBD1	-	TGCGCCAGCAGCCGAGGGGACAGACTCAATCAGCCCCAGCATTTT	CASSRGDRLNQPQHF
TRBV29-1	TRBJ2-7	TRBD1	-	TGCAGCGTCGCCGGGACAGGGGGCCTCTACGAGCAGTACTTC	CSVAGTGGLYEQYF